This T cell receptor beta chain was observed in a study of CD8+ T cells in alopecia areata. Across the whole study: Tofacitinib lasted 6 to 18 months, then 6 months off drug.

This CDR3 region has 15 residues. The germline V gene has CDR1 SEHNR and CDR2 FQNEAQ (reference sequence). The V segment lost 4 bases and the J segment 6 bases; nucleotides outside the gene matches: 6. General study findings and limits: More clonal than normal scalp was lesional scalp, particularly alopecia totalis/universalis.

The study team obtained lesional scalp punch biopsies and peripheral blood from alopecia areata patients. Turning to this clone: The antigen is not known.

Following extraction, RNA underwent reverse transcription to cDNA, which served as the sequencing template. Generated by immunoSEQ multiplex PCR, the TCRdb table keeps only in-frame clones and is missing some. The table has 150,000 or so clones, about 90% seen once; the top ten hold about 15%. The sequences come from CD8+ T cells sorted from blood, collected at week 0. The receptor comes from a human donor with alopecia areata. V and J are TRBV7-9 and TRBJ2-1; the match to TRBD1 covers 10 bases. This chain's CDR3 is CASSSGGQGLNEQFF. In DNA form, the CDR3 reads TGTGCCAGCAGCTCAGGGGGACAGGGGCTCAATGAGCAGTTCTTC. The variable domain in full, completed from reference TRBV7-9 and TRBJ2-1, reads DTGVSQNPRHKITKRGQNVTFRCDPISEHNRLYWYRQTLGQGPEFLTYFQNEAQLEKSRLLSDRFSAERPKGSFSTLEIQRTEQGDSAMYLCASSSGGQGLNEQFFGPGTRLTVL.